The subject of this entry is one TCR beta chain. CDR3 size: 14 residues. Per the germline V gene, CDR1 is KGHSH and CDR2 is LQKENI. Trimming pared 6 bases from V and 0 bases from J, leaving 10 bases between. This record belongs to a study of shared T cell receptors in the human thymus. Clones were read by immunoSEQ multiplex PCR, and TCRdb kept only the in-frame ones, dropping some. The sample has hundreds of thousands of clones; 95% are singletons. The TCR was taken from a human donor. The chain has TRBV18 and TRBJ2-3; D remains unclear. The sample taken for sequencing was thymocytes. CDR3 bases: TGTGCCAGCTCCCCAGCCCCTAGCACAGATACGCAGTATTTT. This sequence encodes CASSPAPSTDTQYF.